This T cell receptor (beta chain) emerged from a study of CD8+CD57+ T cells in acquired aplastic anemia. Investigators profiled TCR beta VDJ and CDR3 from genomic DNA template. TCRdb reanalysed the reads using MiXCR and keeps one entry per CDR3 protein. This table has about 130,000 distinct CDR3 sequences, 41% appearing once. The germline V gene encodes CDR1 SQVTM and CDR2 ANQGSEA. The CDR3 has 10 amino acids. The chain has TRBV29-1 and TRBJ2-1, with D unresolved. The TCR originated in a human donor in good health, serving as a control. Sequenced input: sorted CD4+, CD8+, or CD8+CD57+ T cells (not recorded which) from PBMCs. CDR3 nucleotide sequence: TGCAGTAACGGCCACAATGAGCAGTTCTTC. It specifies CSNGHNEQFF.